This entry lists 17 T cell receptor beta chains sequenced from one sample in a study of CD8 T cells in Susac syndrome. Random hexamers were used to reverse transcribe an amount of roughly 0.45 to 1 ug RNA. TCRdb processed the immunoSEQ multiplex PCR reads anew with MiXCR; each CDR3 protein has one entry. This sample carries about 210,000 distinct CDR3 sequences, 95% of them seen once, and the ten largest clones take 0.095%. Sequenced input: CD4+ T cells from PBMCs. Every receptor here comes from a human donor with multiple sclerosis.

V and J are TRBV25-1 and TRBJ2-1; 14 bases fit TRBD2. Trimming at V came to 5 bases and at J to 10 bases, leaving 7 bases not matched to a gene. The CDR3 is 15 residues long. Germline-derived CDR1 and CDR2 are MGHDK and SYGVNS. The CDR3 DNA follows: TGTGCCAGCAGTCGACTAGCGGGAGGGCCAAGGGAGCAGTTCTTC. The encoded protein is CASSRLAGGPREQFF. Supplemented by reference TRBV25-1 and TRBJ2-1, the full variable domain reads EADIYQTPRYLVIGTGKKITLECSQTMGHDKMYWYQQDPGMELHLIHYSYGVNSTEKGDLSSESTVSRIRTEHFPLTLESARPSHTSQYLCASSRLAGGPREQFFGPGTRLTVL.

This clonotype has only a few counts. The CDR3 protein is CASRTSGGDNEQFF. DNA for the CDR3: TGTGCCAGCAGGACTAGCGGGGGAGACAATGAGCAGTTCTTC. The chain has TRBV7-9 and TRBJ2-1, with TRBD2 matching 12 bases. V was pared by 6 bases and J by 5 bases, with 2 bases of the junction left unmatched. This CDR3 is 14 amino acids long. The V gene's germline CDR1 is SEHNR and CDR2 FQNEAQ (reference sequence).

V gene TRBV30 combines with J gene TRBJ1-1, with a weak D call TRBD1 (6 bases). There are 13 residues in the CDR3. Per germline, CDR1 GTSNPN and CDR2 SVGIG (reference sequence). V was pared by 0 bases and J by 4 bases, with 9 bases between. CDR3 DNA sequence: TGTGCCTGGAGTGTCAGGGGAGGCACTGAAGCTTTCTTT. This codes for CAWSVRGGTEAFF.

V is TRBV3-1 and J is TRBJ2-7; possibly TRBD1 for D (5 bases). Between the trimmed V and J ends, which lost 5 bases and 1 base, there was a span of 15 bases. Germline assignment: CDR1 LGHDT and CDR2 YNNKEL (reference sequence). There are 15 residues in the CDR3. In DNA, the CDR3 is TGTGCCAGCAGCTCTAAACATCAGGGTTCCTACGAGCAGTACTTC. This translates into CASSSKHQGSYEQYF.

This clonotype showed up just once. The V gene is TRBV28, the J gene TRBJ1-2, with D possibly matching TRBD1 (5 bases). Germline V gene lookup returns CDR1 MDHEN and CDR2 SYDVKM. The CDR3 is 11 residues long. The CDR3 DNA sequence: TGTGGGGCCGGGGGGAACTATGGCTACACCTTC. It encodes CGAGGNYGYTF.

V usage is TRBV7-2 and J usage is TRBJ1-2, with D perhaps matching TRBD1 (6 bases). In germline, CDR1 is SGHTA, CDR2 FQGNSA. The V gene lost 5 bases and the J gene lost 2 bases, with 15 bases spanning the gap. This CDR3 comprises 15 residues. The DNA for the CDR3 is TGTGCCAGCAGCCCACGGACAGCCGAAAACTATGGCTACACCTTC. Translating it yields CASSPRTAENYGYTF.

This clonotype was counted a few times. The chain recombines TRBV7-9 with TRBJ1-2; D gene unclear. Germline V CDR1 and CDR2: SEHNR, FQNEAQ (reference sequence). Deletions cut 2 bases from V and 1 base from J, with 5 bases between. The CDR3 length is 13 residues. The CDR3 DNA follows: TGTGCCAGCAGCTTAATTGATAACTATGGCTACACCTTC. It yields the protein CASSLIDNYGYTF.

This chain links TRBV9 with TRBJ2-1; the D is unclear. Germline V gene sequence: CDR1 SGDLS, CDR2 YYNGEE. Trimming stripped 0 bases from V and 8 bases from J, with 15 bases between. This CDR3 has 15 residues. The chain's CDR3 is CASSVESAVPHEQFF. The CDR3 DNA reads TGTGCCAGCAGCGTAGAGTCTGCAGTTCCGCATGAGCAGTTCTTC.

The chain couples TRBV15 to TRBJ1-2; TRBD1 matches 7 bases. CDR3 length: 14 residues. Trimming at V came to 6 bases and at J to 2 bases, leaving 6 bases not matched to a gene. Germline V gene sequence: CDR1 LNHNV, CDR2 YYDKDF (reference sequence). Here the CDR3 DNA reads TGTGCCACCAGTCTGCAACAGGGGAACTATGGCTACACCTTC. Its protein product is CATSLQQGNYGYTF. Supplemented by reference TRBV15 and TRBJ1-2, the full variable domain reads DAMVIQNPRYQVTQFGKPVTLSCSQTLNHNVMYWYQQKSSQAPKLLFHYYDKDFNNEADTPDNFQSRRPNTSFCFLDIRSPGLGDTAMYLCATSLQQGNYGYTFGSGTRLTVV.

The V and J genes are TRBV29-1 and TRBJ2-5; the D call may be TRBD1 or TRBD2 (5 bases each). Trimming took off 5 bases at V and 1 base at J, with 11 bases between the two ends. The germline CDR1 and CDR2 sequences are SQVTM and ANQGSEA. This CDR3 has 13 residues. The CDR3 is CSVRDRTQETQYF. CDR3 nucleotide sequence: TGCAGCGTTAGGGACCGGACCCAAGAGACCCAGTACTTC.

In its sample, this clonotype was seen once. This chain uses TRBV20-1 with TRBJ1-6; 9 bases are shared with TRBD1. The J segment lost 9 bases and the V segment lost 0 bases, leaving 6 bases of the junction unmatched. From germline, CDR1 is DFQATT and CDR2 SNEGSKA (reference sequence). There are 15 residues in the CDR3. This chain's CDR3 is CSARDAGQGASPLHF. For the CDR3, the DNA is TGCAGTGCTAGAGACGCGGGACAGGGTGCTTCACCCCTCCACTTT.

The chain employs TRBV6-6 and TRBJ2-6, with D unresolved. The CDR3 runs 16 residues. V was trimmed by 6 bases and J by 0 bases, leaving 12 bases between them. The V gene's germline CDR1 is MNHNY and CDR2 SVGAGI (reference sequence). CDR3 bases: TGTGCCAGCAGATTAACAGCCAACTCTGGGGCCAACGTCCTGACTTTC. Protein product: CASRLTANSGANVLTF.

This chain joins TRBV20-1 and TRBJ2-5, with D possibly being TRBD2 (5 bases). This CDR3 comprises 13 residues. Trimming cost V 2 bases and J 5 bases, with 12 bases left between them. The germline CDR1 and CDR2 sequences are DFQATT and SNEGSKA (reference sequence). The CDR3 spells CSARLGVGETQYF. CDR3 in DNA: TGCAGTGCTAGACTGGGAGTAGGGGAGACCCAGTACTTC.

This chain links TRBV5-4 with TRBJ1-2; 7 positions match TRBD1. The germline CDR1 and CDR2 sequences are SGHNT and YYREEE (reference sequence). V was clipped by 7 bases and J by 6 bases; unmatched bases: 9. The CDR3 is 13 residues long. The DNA of the CDR3 is TGTGCCAGCTCCCCGACAGGGACGGATGGCTACACCTTC. As protein: CASSPTGTDGYTF. Drawing the rest from reference TRBV5-4 and TRBJ1-2, the complete variable domain is ETGVTQSPTHLIKTRGQQVTLRCSSQSGHNTVSWYQQALGQGPQFIFQYYREEENGRGNFPPRFSGLQFPNYSSELNVNALELDDSALYLCASSPTGTDGYTFGSGTRLTVV.

V usage is TRBV24-1 and J usage is TRBJ2-3; 9 bases line up with TRBD1. Trimming removed 9 bases from V and 6 bases from J; junction bases left unmatched: 6. The CDR3 is 13 residues long. Germline lookup yields CDR1 KGHDR and CDR2 SFDVKD. The CDR3 reads CATQQGAWDTQYF. The CDR3 DNA is TGTGCCACCCAACAGGGGGCTTGGGATACGCAGTATTTT.

This sequence joins TRBV9 and TRBJ1-2; D is perhaps TRBD1 (5 bases). V lost 3 bases and J 7 bases, leaving 19 bases between the germline ends. CDR3 length: 15 amino acids. The germline CDR1 and CDR2 sequences are SGDLS and YYNGEE. DNA of the CDR3: TGTGCCAGCAGCGGGGACTCCCGGCAGTACGGTGGCTACACCTTC. Translated: CASSGDSRQYGGYTF.

The chain is built from TRBV4-1 and TRBJ1-1; the D gene is possibly TRBD1 (5 bases). The germline gives CDR1 MGHRA, CDR2 YSYEKL. There are 15 residues in the CDR3. V was pared by 0 bases and J by 10 bases, with 18 bases between. The CDR3 DNA sequence: TGCGCCAGCAGCCAAGATGTCGGTGTTCGGAGGGGAGCTTTCTTT. Translated, it gives CASSQDVGVRRGAFF.